The T cell receptor (beta chain) under discussion was sequenced for a study of blood T cell repertoires in COVID-19. About the study: T cells, B-cell-depleted T cells, or PBMCs provided the cDNA or gDNA that served as material.

This clone was seen a few times. Assay used: immunoSEQ multiplex PCR; TCRdb lists only in-frame clones, some missing. The profile shows more than 65,000 clones, nearly 80% of them singletons. Sequencing used peripheral blood. The origin of this receptor is a woman in her fifties or sixties with acute or convalescent COVID-19.

As DNA, the CDR3 is TGTGCCAGCAGTGATCCGGGACAAGAGACCCAGTACTTC. This codes for CASSDPGQETQYF. This chain uses TRBV2 with TRBJ2-5; a weak D match, TRBD2 (5 bases). The CDR3 is 13 residues long. The V end lost 3 bases, the J end lost 2 bases, and 7 bases lay between the germline ends. Germline CDR1 and CDR2: SNHLY and FYNNEI.